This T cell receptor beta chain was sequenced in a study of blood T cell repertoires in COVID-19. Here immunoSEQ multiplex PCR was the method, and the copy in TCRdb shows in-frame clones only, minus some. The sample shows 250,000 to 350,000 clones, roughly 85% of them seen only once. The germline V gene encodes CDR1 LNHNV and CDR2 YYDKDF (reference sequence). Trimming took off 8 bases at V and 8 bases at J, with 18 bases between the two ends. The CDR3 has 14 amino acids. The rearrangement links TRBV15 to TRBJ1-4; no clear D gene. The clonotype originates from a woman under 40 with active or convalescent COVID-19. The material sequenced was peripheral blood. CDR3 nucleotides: TGTGCCACCCAGCCGGCCAGCCGGCGGGAAAAACTGTTTTTT. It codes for CATQPASRREKLFF.